The source of this T cell receptor (beta chain) is a study of blood T cell repertoires in COVID-19. Sequenced by immunoSEQ multiplex PCR; TCRdb stores in-frame clones only, minus some. Seen here are approximately 19,000 clones, roughly 90% observed once, and the top ten hold roughly 10%. The CDR3 totals 14 residues. Per germline, CDR1 KGHSH and CDR2 LQKENI. With 3 bases removed from V and 4 bases from J, the gap between germline ends came to 12 bases. This receptor was taken from a human donor in a cohort sampled during active COVID-19. Sequenced: peripheral blood. The chain couples TRBV18 to TRBJ1-2; maybe TRBD1 (6 bases). DNA of the CDR3: TGTGCCAGCTCACCGGAGGCAGGGGCCTATGGCTACACCTTC. This encodes CASSPEAGAYGYTF.